This T cell receptor beta chain was observed in a study of cytomegalovirus exposure and HLA in healthy donors (dated 2017 in TCRdb). About the full investigation: The 670 or so repertoires of the first cohort and the roughly 110 validation repertoires were produced on the same platform, according to a later analysis. Besides the first cohort of roughly 660 subjects, a separate validation cohort made up of some 110 different subjects was used. To predict cytomegalovirus infection status, the study brought together high-throughput TCR immunosequencing, statistical association of individual TCRs with disease status, and machine learning. The study aimed to test whether cataloging public T cell receptors could reveal signatures of past pathogen exposure. The research as a whole found: A later analysis found that TCRs clustered in the first cohort also tended to co-occur in the 100 to 150 validation repertoires, with 94% of cluster scores above 0. The study gave a list of 150 to 200 TCR beta chains associated with cytomegalovirus. In both the original and validation cohorts, the classifier was reported to diagnose cytomegalovirus status with high specificity and sensitivity. In vitro tests confirmed that a few of the cytomegalovirus-associated TCR beta chains recognize cytomegalovirus antigens. While some public TCRs were present in many individuals, most TCR sequences turned up only very rarely across donors. The authors suggested that the approach could potentially be extended to other disease states and immunological phenotypes. A later analysis had no HLA typing for the validation cohort, so co-occurrence there was scored across all 110 or so repertoires.

As for this clone: Its antigen is unknown. Base qualities are not recorded, but no much larger clone differs from it by a single base.

The receptor library was made with the immunoSEQ multiplex PCR assay. Processing in the source paper ran as follows. A statistical classification framework was built for diagnosing cytomegalovirus status from the catalog of TCR beta chain sequences. As stored in TCRdb, this immuneACCESS dataset retains in-frame rearrangements with V and J assigned. A fraction of the clones does not appear; measured against another copy, unresolved V genes explain less than half of the discrepancy, and the remainder lacks a known reason. The V and J calls and clone size were taken over from that table, and D and trimming were inferred from the DNA. Present in this sample are over 200,000 clones, around 90% of which were seen just once. 2.9% of the sample belongs to the ten largest clones. The CDR3 contains 12 residues, cysteine and phenylalanine counted. The entry retains the CDR3 DNA only, 36 bases that are in frame from base 1. The CDR1 and CDR2 encoded by the germline V gene are SGHVS and FQNEAQ. The trim is 2 bases for V and 6 bases for J, with a gap of 8 bases between the germline ends.

The donors belonged to the validation cohort of about 120 subjects, which was separate from the roughly 670-subject first cohort. The TCR was taken from a woman under 30 in good health and CMV-seronegative. Sequencing was done on a sample of PBMCs. Recombination linked TRBV7-8 to TRBJ2-7; too little of a D gene remains to name it. CDR3 protein: CASSLFESEQYF. The bases read TGTGCCAGCAGCTTATTCGAGAGCGAGCAGTACTTC.